This T cell receptor beta chain emerged from a study of T cell clonality in common variable immunodeficiency. Blood samples were heparinized, roughly 5 to 8.5 ml per donor. This clone was seen ten or more times. The CDR3 end is not reached by the read, which stops 3 residues before it; the germline J gene fills it in. Trimming cost V 3 bases and J 4 bases, with 10 bases left between them. The germline CDR1 and CDR2 sequences are KGHSH and LQKENI. This CDR3 contains 13 residues. Equal genomic DNA amounts from CVID and control samples were sequenced. Measured with immunoSEQ multiplex PCR; TCRdb has only the in-frame clones, and not every one. The sample is made up of approximately 44,000 clones, none counted only once.

The V and J genes are TRBV18 and TRBJ2-7; weak D call: TRBD1 (7 bases). The TCR originated in a person between 18 and 75 years old in good health. The sample was peripheral blood mononuclear cells. The chain's CDR3 is CASSPQGGYEQYF. The covered CDR3 bases are TGTGCCAGCTCACCGCAGGGGGGTTACGAG.